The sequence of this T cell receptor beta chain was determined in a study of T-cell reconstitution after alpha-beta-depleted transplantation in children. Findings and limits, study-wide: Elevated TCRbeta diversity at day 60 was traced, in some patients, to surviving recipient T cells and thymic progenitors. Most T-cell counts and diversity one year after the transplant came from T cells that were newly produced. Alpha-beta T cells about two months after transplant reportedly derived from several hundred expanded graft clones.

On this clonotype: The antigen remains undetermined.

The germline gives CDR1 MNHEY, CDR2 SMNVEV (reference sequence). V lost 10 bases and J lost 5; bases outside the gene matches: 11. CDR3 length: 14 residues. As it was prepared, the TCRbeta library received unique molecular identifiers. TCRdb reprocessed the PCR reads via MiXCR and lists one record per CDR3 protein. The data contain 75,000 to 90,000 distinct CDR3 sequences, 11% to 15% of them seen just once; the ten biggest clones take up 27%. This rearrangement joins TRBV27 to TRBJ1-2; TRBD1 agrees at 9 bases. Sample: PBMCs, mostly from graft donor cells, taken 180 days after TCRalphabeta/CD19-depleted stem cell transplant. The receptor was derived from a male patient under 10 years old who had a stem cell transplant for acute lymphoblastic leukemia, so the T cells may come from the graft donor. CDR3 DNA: TGTGCCAACAGCCTGACAGGGGGAAATTATGGCTACACCTTC. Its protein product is CANSLTGGNYGYTF.